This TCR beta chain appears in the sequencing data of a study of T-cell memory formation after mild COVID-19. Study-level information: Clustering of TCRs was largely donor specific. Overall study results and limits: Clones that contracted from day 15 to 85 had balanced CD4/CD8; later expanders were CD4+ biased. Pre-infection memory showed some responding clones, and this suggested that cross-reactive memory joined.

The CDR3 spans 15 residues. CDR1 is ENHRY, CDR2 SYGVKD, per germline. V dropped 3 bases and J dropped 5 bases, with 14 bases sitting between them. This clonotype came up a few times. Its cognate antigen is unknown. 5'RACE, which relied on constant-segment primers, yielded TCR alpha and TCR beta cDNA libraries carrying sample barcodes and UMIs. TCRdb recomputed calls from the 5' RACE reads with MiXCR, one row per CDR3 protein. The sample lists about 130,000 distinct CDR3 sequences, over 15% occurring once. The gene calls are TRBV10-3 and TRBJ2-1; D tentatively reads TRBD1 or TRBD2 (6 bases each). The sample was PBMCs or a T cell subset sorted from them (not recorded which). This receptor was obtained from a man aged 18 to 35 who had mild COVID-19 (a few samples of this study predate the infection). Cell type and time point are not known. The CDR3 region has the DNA TGTGCCATCAGTGAAGGTGGGGGGCCCCACAATGAGCAGTTCTTC. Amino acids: CAISEGGGPHNEQFF.